Presented here are 6 T cell receptor beta chains from one specimen sequenced in a study of T cell repertoires in cytomegalovirus infection. TCRdb re-derived calls from the reads in MiXCR, one entry per CDR3 protein. The top ten hold over 13% of the sample, which has about 920,000 distinct CDR3 sequences, roughly 30% seen once. Antigens of these TCRs are unknown. The material sequenced was cultured CD8+ T cells from PBMCs, taken from culture after CMV antigen stimulation. Every receptor here comes from a human donor in good health (CMV status not recorded). Some clones in this sample may be carry-over from other donors' samples.

This clonotype appeared a few times. This chain uses TRBV7-9 with TRBJ2-7; 7 bases match TRBD2. The ends lost 1 base at V and 0 bases at J; junction bases unmatched: 6. Germline CDR1 reads SEHNR; CDR2 reads FQNEAQ (reference sequence). CDR3 length equals 16 residues. The chain's CDR3 is CASSLDRAGLSYEQYV. The DNA of the CDR3 is TGTGCCAGCAGCTTAGATCGAGCGGGGCTCTCCTACGAGCAGTACGTC.

A few counts support this clonotype. CDR3 residues: CASSLATGTGDTQYF. Here the CDR3 DNA reads TGTGCCAGCAGCTTAGCGACAGGGACTGGGGATACGCAGTATTTT. This chain uses TRBV7-6 with TRBJ2-3; D is possibly TRBD1 (7 bases). Germline-derived CDR1 and CDR2 are SGHVS and FNYEAQ. The CDR3 has 15 amino acids. The V end lost 0 bases, the J end lost 6 bases, and 13 bases lay between the germline ends.

The rearrangement uses TRBV7-9 and TRBJ2-2, with a possible D match to TRBD1 (6 bases). The CDR3 spans 16 residues. From germline, CDR1 is SEHNR and CDR2 FQNEAQ (reference sequence). The V and J ends lost 8 bases and 1 base respectively, with 17 bases between them. In DNA form, the CDR3 reads TGTGCCAGCTCCTCAAGGGGGACCGTGAACACCGGGGAGCTGTTTTTT. The encoded protein is CASSSRGTVNTGELFF.

The sample holds a few counts of this clonotype. The J gene is TRBJ1-1, the V gene TRBV10-3, with D perhaps TRBD1 (5 bases). The CDR3 has 14 residues. The germline CDR1 and CDR2 sequences are ENHRY and SYGVKD. V was clipped by 6 bases and J by 7 bases, with 18 bases between them. The CDR3 protein is CAISPDRERLEAFF. Here the CDR3 DNA reads TGTGCCATCAGCCCAGACAGAGAGAGACTTGAAGCTTTCTTT.

Concerning this clonotype: At one of its ends the junction is not consistent with the germline gene, which may arise from a read error. V is TRBV28 and J is TRBJ2-3; the match to TRBD1 covers 11 bases. This CDR3 comprises 17 residues. Germline V gives CDR1 MDHEN, CDR2 SYDVKM. CDR3 bases: TGTGCCAGCAGTTCGCATCCGGGACAGGGGGTTTCAGATACGCGGTATTTT. Its protein is CASSSHPGQGVSDTRYF.

Many counts were recorded for this clonotype. The V gene is TRBV6-2 or TRBV6-3, the J gene TRBJ2-2; D is ambiguous. CDR1 is MNHEY and CDR2 is SVGEGT in the germline V gene. Deletions cut 2 bases from V and 0 bases from J, with 10 bases between. The CDR3 totals 16 residues. The CDR3 DNA sequence: TGTGCCAGCAGTTACCTCCCCCCCGCGAACACCGGGGAGCTGTTTTTT. This sequence encodes CASSYLPPANTGELFF.